This passage covers 26 T cell receptor beta chains from one sample sequenced in a study of cytomegalovirus exposure and HLA in healthy donors. Primers: 60 Vbeta forward and 13 Jbeta reverse. Libraries were prepared by immunoSEQ multiplex PCR; TCRdb keeps only in-frame clonotypes and omits some of them. The sample has 250,000 or so clones, approximately 81% seen once; the top ten hold roughly 7.4%. Source material: PBMCs. Receptors originate from a woman aged 55-75 years in good health and CMV-seropositive.

The genes are TRBV14 and TRBJ2-2; a possible D gene is TRBD2 (6 bases). From germline, CDR1 is SGHDN and CDR2 FVKESK. The CDR3 consists of 15 residues. The germline V and J ends were trimmed by 4 bases and 1 base, with 10 bases remaining between them. CDR3 protein: CASSRGELNTGELFF. Here the CDR3 DNA reads TGTGCCAGCAGCCGGGGGGAGCTGAACACCGGGGAGCTGTTTTTT. The full variable domain, completed using reference TRBV14 and TRBJ2-2, is EAGVTQFPSHSVIEKGQTVTLRCDPISGHDNLYWYRRVMGKEIKFLLHFVKESKQDESGMPNNRFLAERTGGTYSTLKVQPAELEDSGVYFCASSRGELNTGELFFGEGSRLTVL.

This clone was picked up a small number of times. This chain connects TRBV7-9 to TRBJ1-2; 8 bases match TRBD1. The CDR3 runs to 13 residues. CDR1 and CDR2 from the germline V gene are SEHNR and FQNEAQ (reference sequence). V dropped 2 bases and J dropped 6; count of bases not matched to a gene: 2. CDR3 in amino acids: CASSLSRGHGYTF. The DNA for the CDR3 is TGTGCCAGCAGCTTATCCAGGGGGCATGGCTACACCTTC.

This chain connects TRBV19 to TRBJ2-6; D is uncertain. Germline CDR1 LNHDA, CDR2 SQIVND (reference sequence). The CDR3 runs to 13 residues. Trimming cost V 7 bases and J 2 bases, with 6 bases left between them. For the CDR3, the DNA is TGTGCCAGTAAACTCCCTGGGGCCAACGTCCTGACTTTC. It codes for CASKLPGANVLTF.

This clone was seen a few times. This rearrangement joins TRBV7-9 to TRBJ1-5; 7 bases agree with TRBD1. The CDR3 length is 13 residues. V lost 8 bases to trimming and J lost 3 bases; unmatched junction nucleotides: 4. Germline CDR1 reads SEHNR; CDR2 reads FQNEAQ (reference sequence). The CDR3 DNA sequence: TGTGCCAGCGGGGGACAGATCAATCAGCCCCAGCATTTT. Its translation: CASGGQINQPQHF.

This sequence joins TRBV7-9 and TRBJ1-4; D call uncertain. V was cut by 3 bases and J by 12 bases, with 17 bases left in between. Germline CDR1 is SEHNR and CDR2 is FQNEAQ (reference sequence). This CDR3 spans 14 amino acids. This chain's CDR3 is CASSFDIQSFQLFF. CDR3 nucleotide sequence: TGTGCCAGCAGCTTTGACATACAAAGTTTTCAACTGTTTTTT.

The chain is built from TRBV2 and TRBJ2-7, with D tentatively TRBD2 (5 bases). V lost 3 bases and J lost 4, with 10 bases in between. Germline-derived CDR1 and CDR2 are SNHLY and FYNNEI. The CDR3 runs 13 residues. The CDR3 region is CASSESGSYEQYF. CDR3 sequence (DNA): TGTGCCAGCAGTGAGAGTGGGAGTTACGAGCAGTACTTC.

The rearrangement joins TRBV19 to TRBJ2-7, with 10 bases that match TRBD1. This CDR3 has 16 residues. CDR1 and CDR2 (germline): LNHDA, SQIVND (reference sequence). V lost 6 bases to trimming and J lost 3 bases; unmatched junction nucleotides: 11. DNA of the CDR3: TGTGCCAGTAGACCTACAGGACAGGGGGTGATCTACGAGCAGTACTTC. Its protein product is CASRPTGQGVIYEQYF.

The chain is built from TRBV2 and TRBJ1-3, with 9 positions matching TRBD1. Losses at the gene ends were 1 base for V and 2 bases for J; bases not matched to a gene: 3. Germline lookup yields CDR1 SNHLY and CDR2 FYNNEI. The CDR3 contains 16 residues. The CDR3 protein is CASSEVGQGTGNTIYF. The CDR3 nucleotides are TGTGCCAGCAGTGAAGTTGGACAGGGGACTGGAAACACCATATATTTT.

The V and J genes are TRBV7-9 and TRBJ2-2; D perhaps matches TRBD2 (6 bases). The CDR3 spans 17 residues. Trimming took 0 bases from V and 3 from J, leaving 14 bases between them. Germline CDR1 and CDR2: SEHNR and FQNEAQ (reference sequence). The CDR3 sequence: CASSLAHGRADTGELFF. The CDR3 region has the DNA TGTGCCAGCAGCTTAGCCCACGGGAGAGCGGACACCGGGGAGCTGTTTTTT.

The table lists this clone with a count of one. The rearrangement uses TRBV6-1 and TRBJ1-5; D remains unclear. Germline CDR1 is MNHNS and CDR2 is SASEGT. The V end lost 7 bases, the J end lost 7 bases, and 14 bases lay between the germline ends. The CDR3 is 13 amino acids. Written as DNA, the CDR3 is TGTGCCAGCATGCTAACCGCGGGGCAGCCCCAGCATTTT. Translation gives CASMLTAGQPQHF.

J is TRBJ2-7 and V is TRBV12-5; no reliable D call. V was cut by 5 bases and J by 6 bases, with 14 bases left in between. In germline, CDR1 is LGHNT, CDR2 FRNRAP. The CDR3 loop spans 13 amino acids. This chain's CDR3 is CASGPRPGSEQYF. CDR3 nucleotide sequence: TGTGCTAGTGGTCCACGGCCGGGTAGCGAGCAGTACTTC.

The chain is built from TRBV2 and TRBJ2-2; D is unclear. Per germline, CDR1 SNHLY and CDR2 FYNNEI. The CDR3 spans 14 residues. Trimming removed 8 bases at V and 3 bases at J, with 13 bases between. CDR3 bases: TGTGCCAGCTCTACGCGTGGTGACACCGGGGAGCTGTTTTTT. Translation gives CASSTRGDTGELFF.

J is TRBJ2-7 and V is TRBV4-2, with 9 bases matching TRBD1. Germline lookup yields CDR1 LGHNA and CDR2 YNFKEQ. The CDR3 is made up of 19 amino acids. J gave up 0 bases and V 3 bases, and 15 bases lay outside the gene matches. CDR3 DNA sequence: TGTGCCAGCAGCCATCGCCTAGTCCGGGACAGGGTTTCCTCCTACGAGCAGTACTTC. Translating gives CASSHRLVRDRVSSYEQYF.

In its sample, this clone was seen once. The chain carries TRBV7-3 and TRBJ2-7, with D tentatively TRBD1 (6 bases). Germline V gives CDR1 SGHTA, CDR2 FQGTGA. The V and J ends lost 5 bases and 2 bases respectively, with 13 bases between them. The CDR3 is 14 amino acids. The CDR3 loop reads CASSPGTTTYEQYF. As DNA, the CDR3 is TGTGCCAGCAGCCCCGGGACAACTACCTACGAGCAGTACTTC.

The chain has TRBV6-5 and TRBJ2-7, with 7 bases that match TRBD1. The V gene end was trimmed by 2 bases and the J gene end by 1 base; junction bases not matched to a gene: 5. Germline V gene data show CDR1 as MNHEY and CDR2 as SVGAGI. CDR3 length equals 15 residues. This CDR3 reads CASSYAGTVSYEQYF. The CDR3 region has the DNA TGTGCCAGCAGTTACGCCGGGACAGTTTCCTACGAGCAGTACTTC.

This clone has just a few counts. This same CDR3 is encoded by further DNA sequences in the sample. V is TRBV5-6 and J is TRBJ2-7; the D gene is possibly TRBD2 (6 bases). Germline CDR1 reads SGHDT; CDR2 reads YYEEEE. CDR3 length: 11 residues. Trimming removed 3 bases from V and 7 bases from J, with 8 bases in between. CDR3 DNA sequence: TGTGCCAGCAGCTATAGCGGAGAGCAGTACTTC. Translated, it gives CASSYSGEQYF. The whole variable domain, remainder taken from reference TRBV5-6 and TRBJ2-7, is DAGVTQSPTHLIKTRGQQVTLRCSPKSGHDTVSWYQQALGQGPQFIFQYYEEEERQRGNFPDRFSGHQFPNYSSELNVNALLLGDSALYLCASSYSGEQYFGPGTRLTVT.

This chain joins TRBV11-2 and TRBJ2-5; 15 nucleotides match TRBD2. The CDR3 is 16 residues long. The V segment lost 5 bases and the J segment 5 bases; nucleotides outside the gene matches: 6. The germline gives CDR1 SGHAT, CDR2 FQNNGV. Here the CDR3 DNA reads TGTGCCAGCAGCCCAAGAGGACTAGCGGGAGGGGAGACCCAGTACTTC. This translates into CASSPRGLAGGETQYF.

This clone was seen more than once but under ten times. The V call is TRBV7-8, the J call TRBJ2-1, with 9 bases matching TRBD2. The CDR3 is made up of 17 amino acids. CDR1 and CDR2 (germline): SGHVS, FQNEAQ. V shed 2 bases and J 3 bases; nucleotides not matched to a gene: 8. CDR3 loop: CASSLIAAGGFYNEQFF. CDR3 coding DNA: TGTGCCAGCAGCTTAATAGCAGCGGGAGGTTTCTACAATGAGCAGTTCTTC.

The chain recombines TRBV4-1 with TRBJ2-7, with D hard to call. Germline V gene lookup returns CDR1 MGHRA and CDR2 YSYEKL. The CDR3 loop spans 15 amino acids. V was pared by 0 bases and J by 5 bases, with 14 bases between. The CDR3: CASSQDLTRVDEQYF. The CDR3 DNA is TGCGCCAGCAGCCAAGATCTAACCCGCGTCGACGAGCAGTACTTC.

The J gene is TRBJ2-1, the V gene TRBV14; 10 bases agree with TRBD2. Germline loops: CDR1 SGHDN, CDR2 FVKESK. J lost 4 bases, V lost 4 bases, and 1 base had no gene match. This CDR3 has 14 amino acids. The CDR3 DNA sequence: TGTGCCAGCAGCCCGGGACTAGCGTACAATGAGCAGTTCTTC. It yields the protein CASSPGLAYNEQFF.

This chain links TRBV18 with TRBJ2-7; 14 nucleotides match TRBD2. The CDR3 is 14 amino acids. The germline gives CDR1 KGHSH, CDR2 LQKENI. The J segment lost 7 bases and the V segment lost 3 bases, leaving 2 bases of the junction unmatched. CDR3 residues: CASSPGLAGEEQYF. The CDR3 DNA is TGTGCCAGCTCACCGGGACTAGCGGGAGAGGAGCAGTACTTC.

The V and J genes are TRBV27 and TRBJ1-6; D ambiguous. From germline, CDR1 is MNHEY and CDR2 SMNVEV (reference sequence). The CDR3 is 12 amino acids. V was pared by 5 bases and J by 7 bases, with 6 bases between. In DNA form, the CDR3 reads TGTGCCAGCAGTCCGCGGAATTCACCCCTCCACTTT. Its translation: CASSPRNSPLHF.

V usage is TRBV13 and J usage is TRBJ2-1; D not resolved. V was trimmed by 3 bases and J by 5 bases, leaving 5 bases between them. The CDR3 has 12 amino acids. The germline V gene has CDR1 PRHDT and CDR2 FYEKMQ (reference sequence). CDR3 DNA: TGTGCCAGCAGCTTCACAGACAATGAGCAGTTCTTC. This encodes CASSFTDNEQFF.

The table lists this clone with a few counts. V gene TRBV14 combines with J gene TRBJ2-7; D is possibly TRBD1 (6 bases). The CDR3 contains 15 residues. The V and J ends lost 4 bases and 4 bases respectively, with 17 bases between them. Germline values: CDR1 SGHDN, CDR2 FVKESK. CDR3 region: CASSLSWGQKYEQYF. In DNA, the CDR3 is TGTGCCAGCAGCCTTTCTTGGGGGCAAAAGTACGAGCAGTACTTC.

V is TRBV28 and J is TRBJ2-5, with D perhaps matching TRBD1 (6 bases). Germline V gene sequence: CDR1 MDHEN, CDR2 SYDVKM. V lost 1 base to trimming and J lost 5 bases, with 29 bases between them. This CDR3 comprises 20 residues. CDR3 DNA: TGTGCCAGCAGTTTATCCACTCTGCTCTGGGGGCAATCCAAGCACGAGACCCAGTACTTC. Protein sequence: CASSLSTLLWGQSKHETQYF.

This chain joins TRBV18 and TRBJ2-1; possible D gene TRBD2, 6 bases. The CDR3 covers 17 residues. The V end lost 4 bases, the J end lost 0 bases, and 16 bases lay between the germline ends. The V gene's germline CDR1 is KGHSH and CDR2 LQKENI. This chain's CDR3 is CASSLGGRQSSYNEQFF. CDR3 coding DNA: TGTGCCAGCTCACTTGGTGGGAGGCAAAGCTCCTACAATGAGCAGTTCTTC.